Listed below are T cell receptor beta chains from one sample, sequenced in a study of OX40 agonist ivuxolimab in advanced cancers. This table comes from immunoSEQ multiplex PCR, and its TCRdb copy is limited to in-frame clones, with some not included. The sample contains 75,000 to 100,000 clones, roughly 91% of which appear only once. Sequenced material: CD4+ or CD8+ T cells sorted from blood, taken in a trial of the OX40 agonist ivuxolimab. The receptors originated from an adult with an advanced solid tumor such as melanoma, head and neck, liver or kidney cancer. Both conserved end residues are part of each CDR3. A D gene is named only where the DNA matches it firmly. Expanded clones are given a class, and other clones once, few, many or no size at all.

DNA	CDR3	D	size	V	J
TGTGCCAGCAGCCGCGACCTTTTTCCTCGTAGCAATCAGCCCCAGCATTTT	CASSRDLFPRSNQPQHF	-	-	TRBV7-2	TRBJ1-5
TGTGCCAGCAGTGAAGCGCCAGGGGCGCGGGGCTACACCTTC	CASSEAPGARGYTF	-	-	TRBV6-1	TRBJ1-2
TGTGCCAGCAGGCAGAATCTCCGGGAGTCCTCCTACGAGCAGTACTTC	CASRQNLRESSYEQYF	-	-	TRBV28	TRBJ2-7
TGTGCCAGCAGCCGGAGCCGTTCGGGTGAAAAACTGTTTTTT	CASSRSRSGEKLFF	-	few	TRBV7-2	TRBJ1-4
TGTGCCAGCAGCGTAGACCCCAGCGGGAAGGGCAATGAGCAGTTCTTC	CASSVDPSGKGNEQFF	TRBD2	-	TRBV9	TRBJ2-1
TGTGCCAGCTCAACAGGACTAGCGGGGATAGAGCAGTTCTTC	CASSTGLAGIEQFF	TRBD2	-	TRBV18	TRBJ2-1
TGTGCCAGCAGCTTAGCAGGTCAAACTAGCACAGATACGCAGTATTTT	CASSLAGQTSTDTQYF	-	-	TRBV7-8	TRBJ2-3
TGTGCCAGCAGCGTAAGGGGTTCCCAAGAGACCCAGTACTTC	CASSVRGSQETQYF	-	-	TRBV9	TRBJ2-5
TGCGCCAGCAGCCGCGTCGGGACTAGCGGCAATGAGCAGTTCTTC	CASSRVGTSGNEQFF	TRBD2	-	TRBV5-1	TRBJ2-1
TGTGCCAGCAGTTACCGGGTCATCCAAGAGACCCAGTACTTC	CASSYRVIQETQYF	-	-	TRBV6-5	TRBJ2-5
TGTGCCAGCAGCCAAGGGGCTAGCGGGAAGGAGACCCAGTACTTC	CASSQGASGKETQYF	TRBD2	-	TRBV4-2	TRBJ2-5
TGTGCCAGCAGGATCAAGCTCGACAGGGTGAACACTGAAGCTTTCTTT	CASRIKLDRVNTEAFF	TRBD1	-	TRBV28	TRBJ1-1
TGTGCCAGCAGGGGTGGCTACGAGCAGTACTTC	CASRGGYEQYF	-	-	TRBV28	TRBJ2-7
TGTGCCAGCAGCCAAGCTGACCGCCAATCCTACAATGAGCAGTTCTTC	CASSQADRQSYNEQFF	-	-	TRBV4-2	TRBJ2-1
TGTGCCAGCAGCTTAGGCGCGGGCATGAACACTGAAGCTTTCTTT	CASSLGAGMNTEAFF	-	-	TRBV7-9	TRBJ1-1
TGTGCCAGTAGTATAGTCGGACAGGGTCTAAAGGATACGCAGTATTTT	CASSIVGQGLKDTQYF	TRBD1	-	TRBV19	TRBJ2-3
TGTGCCAGCAGATCTCTAGCGGGATTGTCCTACGAGCAGTACTTC	CASRSLAGLSYEQYF	TRBD2	-	TRBV27	TRBJ2-7
TGTGCCAGCAGCTTAGACAGGTTTAGAGATACGCAGTATTTT	CASSLDRFRDTQYF	-	-	TRBV7-2	TRBJ2-3
TGTGCCAGCAGCTTAGGCTATGGGAACTCTGGAAACACCATATATTTT	CASSLGYGNSGNTIYF	-	-	TRBV11-2	TRBJ1-3
TGTGCCAGCAGCGCGGGACTAGCGGGAGGCGAGCAGTACTTC	CASSAGLAGGEQYF	TRBD2	-	TRBV7-6	TRBJ2-7
TGTGCCAGTGGACTTTTTAGCACAGATACGCAGTATTTT	CASGLFSTDTQYF	-	-	TRBV2	TRBJ2-3
TGCGCCAGCAGCCAAGATCATGGGAACACTGAAGCTTTCTTT	CASSQDHGNTEAFF	-	-	TRBV4-3	TRBJ1-1
TGCGCCAGCAGTCAGGACAGGGTTTATAGCGGGGAGCTGTTTTTT	CASSQDRVYSGELFF	TRBD1	-	TRBV23-1	TRBJ2-2
TGCGCCAGCAGCTTCGGAGGACTAGCATCTCAAGAGACCCAGTACTTC	CASSFGGLASQETQYF	TRBD2	-	TRBV5-1	TRBJ2-5
TGTGCCAGCTCACCACTTGGGTCAGGGTTGTCTGGGGCCAACGTCCTGACTTTC	CASSPLGSGLSGANVLTF	-	once	TRBV18	TRBJ2-6
TGTGCCAGCAGCCTCACTAGCGGGAGTGGAGATACGCAGTATTTT	CASSLTSGSGDTQYF	TRBD2	-	TRBV7-9	TRBJ2-3
TGTGCCAGCAGCCCCCGGGACAGTCCCTACGAGCAGTACTTC	CASSPRDSPYEQYF	TRBD1	once	TRBV5-8	TRBJ2-7
TGTGCCAGCAGCTTAGTTACTTTAGGGACTAGGCACAATGAGCAGTTCTTC	CASSLVTLGTRHNEQFF	TRBD2	-	TRBV7-9	TRBJ2-1
TGTGCCAGTACTCCCTGGACACCTACGAACTATGGCTACACCTTC	CASTPWTPTNYGYTF	-	-	TRBV19	TRBJ1-2
TGTGCCAGTAAAGGGCCCGGGTCCTACAATGAGCAGTTCTTC	CASKGPGSYNEQFF	-	few	TRBV19	TRBJ2-1